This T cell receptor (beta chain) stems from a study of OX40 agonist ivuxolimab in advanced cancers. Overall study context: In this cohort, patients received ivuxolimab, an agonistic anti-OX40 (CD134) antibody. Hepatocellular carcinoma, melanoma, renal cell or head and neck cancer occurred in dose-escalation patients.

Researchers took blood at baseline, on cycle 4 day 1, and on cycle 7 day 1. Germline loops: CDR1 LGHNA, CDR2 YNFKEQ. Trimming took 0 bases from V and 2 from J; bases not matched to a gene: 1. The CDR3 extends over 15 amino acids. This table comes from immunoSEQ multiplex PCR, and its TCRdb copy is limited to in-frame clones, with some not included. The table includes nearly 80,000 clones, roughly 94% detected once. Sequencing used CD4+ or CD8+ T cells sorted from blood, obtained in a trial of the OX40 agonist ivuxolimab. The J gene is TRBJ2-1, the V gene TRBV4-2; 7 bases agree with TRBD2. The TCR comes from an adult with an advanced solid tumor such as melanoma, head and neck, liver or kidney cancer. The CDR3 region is CASSQDGTTYNEQFF. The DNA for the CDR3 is TGTGCCAGCAGCCAAGATGGGACTACCTACAATGAGCAGTTCTTC.